This T cell receptor beta chain was recorded in a study of graft-versus-host responses after intestinal transplantation. Comments on this clone: What it binds is unknown.

Study-wide points: The recipient marrow held GvH clones, and some of them showed up first in ileum or blood. Allograft graft-versus-host to host-versus-graft clonal ratios ran high in patients with graft-donor T cell macrochimerism.

The CDR3 runs to 11 residues. Germline-derived CDR1 and CDR2 are SGHDT and YYEEEE. V lost 0 bases to trimming and J lost 5 bases, with 2 bases between them. Sequenced by immunoSEQ multiplex PCR; TCRdb stores in-frame clones only, minus some. Among 85,000 to 90,000 clones, roughly four fifths were seen once, and the ten largest hold roughly a sixth. The source material was unstimulated CD8+ T cells sorted from spleen or lymph node cells, sampled before intestinal transplant. The source is a human donor who received an intestinal transplant. The chain combines TRBV5-6 with TRBJ2-5, with D unclear. The CDR3 DNA is TGTGCCAGCAGCTTGGCGGAGACCCAGTACTTC. It encodes CASSLAETQYF.